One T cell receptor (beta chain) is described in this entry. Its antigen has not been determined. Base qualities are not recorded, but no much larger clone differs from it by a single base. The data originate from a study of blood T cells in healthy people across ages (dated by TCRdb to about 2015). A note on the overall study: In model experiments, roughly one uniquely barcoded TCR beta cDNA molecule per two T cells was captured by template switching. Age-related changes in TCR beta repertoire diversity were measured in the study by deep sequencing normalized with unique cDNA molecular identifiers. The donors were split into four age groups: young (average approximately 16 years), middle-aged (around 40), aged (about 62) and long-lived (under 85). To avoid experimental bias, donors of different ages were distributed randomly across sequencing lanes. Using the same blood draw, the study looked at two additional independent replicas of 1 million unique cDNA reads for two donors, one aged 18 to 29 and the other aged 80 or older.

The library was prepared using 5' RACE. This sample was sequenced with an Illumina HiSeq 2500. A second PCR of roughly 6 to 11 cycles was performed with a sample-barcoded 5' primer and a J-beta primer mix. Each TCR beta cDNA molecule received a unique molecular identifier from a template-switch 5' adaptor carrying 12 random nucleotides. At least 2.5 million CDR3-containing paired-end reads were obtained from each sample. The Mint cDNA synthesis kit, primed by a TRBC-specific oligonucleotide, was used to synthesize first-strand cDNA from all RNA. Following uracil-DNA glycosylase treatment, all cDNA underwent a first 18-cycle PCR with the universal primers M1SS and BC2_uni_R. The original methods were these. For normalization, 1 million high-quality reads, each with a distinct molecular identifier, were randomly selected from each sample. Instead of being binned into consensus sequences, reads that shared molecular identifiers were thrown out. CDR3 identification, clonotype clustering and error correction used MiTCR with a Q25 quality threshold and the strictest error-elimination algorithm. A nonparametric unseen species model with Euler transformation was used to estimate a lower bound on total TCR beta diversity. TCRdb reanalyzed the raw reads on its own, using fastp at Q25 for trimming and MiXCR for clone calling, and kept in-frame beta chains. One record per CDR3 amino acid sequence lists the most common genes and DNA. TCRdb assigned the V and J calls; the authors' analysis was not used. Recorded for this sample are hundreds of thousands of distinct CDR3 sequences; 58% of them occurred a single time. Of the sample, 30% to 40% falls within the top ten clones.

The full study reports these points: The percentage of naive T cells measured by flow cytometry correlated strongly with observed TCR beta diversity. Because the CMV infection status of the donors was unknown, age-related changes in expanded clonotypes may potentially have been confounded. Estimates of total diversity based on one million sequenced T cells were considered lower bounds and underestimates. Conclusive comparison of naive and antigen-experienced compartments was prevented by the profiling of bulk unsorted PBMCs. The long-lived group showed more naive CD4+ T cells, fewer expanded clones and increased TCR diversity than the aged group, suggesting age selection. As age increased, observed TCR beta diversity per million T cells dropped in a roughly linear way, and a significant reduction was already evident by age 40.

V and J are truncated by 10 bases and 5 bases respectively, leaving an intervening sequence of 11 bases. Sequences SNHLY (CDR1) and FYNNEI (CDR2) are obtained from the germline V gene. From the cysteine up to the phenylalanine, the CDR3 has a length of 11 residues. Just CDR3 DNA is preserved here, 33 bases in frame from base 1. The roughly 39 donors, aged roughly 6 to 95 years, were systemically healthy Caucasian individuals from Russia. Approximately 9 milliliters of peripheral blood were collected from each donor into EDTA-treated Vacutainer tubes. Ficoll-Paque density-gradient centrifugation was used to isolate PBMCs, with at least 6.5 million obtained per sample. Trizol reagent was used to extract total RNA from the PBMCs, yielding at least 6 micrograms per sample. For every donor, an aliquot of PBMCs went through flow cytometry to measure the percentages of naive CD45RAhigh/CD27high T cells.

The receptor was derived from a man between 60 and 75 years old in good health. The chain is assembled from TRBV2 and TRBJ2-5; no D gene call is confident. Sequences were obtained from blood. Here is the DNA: TGTGCCACCAAAAACCGGGAGACCCAGTACTTC. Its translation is CATKNRETQYF.